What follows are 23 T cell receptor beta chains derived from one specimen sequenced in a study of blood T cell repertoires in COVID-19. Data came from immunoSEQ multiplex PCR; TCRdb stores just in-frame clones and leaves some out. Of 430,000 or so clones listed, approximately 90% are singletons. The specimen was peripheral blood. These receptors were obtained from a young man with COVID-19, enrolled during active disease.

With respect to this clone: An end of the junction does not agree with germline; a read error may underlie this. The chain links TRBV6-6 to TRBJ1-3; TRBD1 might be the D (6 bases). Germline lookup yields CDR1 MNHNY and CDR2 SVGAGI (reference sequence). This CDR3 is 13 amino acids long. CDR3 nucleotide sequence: TGTGCCAGCAGTGGGGGCCAGGGAACCACCATATATTTT. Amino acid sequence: CASSGGQGTTIYF.

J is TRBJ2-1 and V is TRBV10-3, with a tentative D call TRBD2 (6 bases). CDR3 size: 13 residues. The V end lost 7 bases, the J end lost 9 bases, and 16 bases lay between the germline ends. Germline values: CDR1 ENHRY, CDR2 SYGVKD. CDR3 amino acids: CAITDSVGGEQFF. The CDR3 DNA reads TGTGCCATCACCGATTCCGTGGGAGGTGAGCAGTTCTTC.

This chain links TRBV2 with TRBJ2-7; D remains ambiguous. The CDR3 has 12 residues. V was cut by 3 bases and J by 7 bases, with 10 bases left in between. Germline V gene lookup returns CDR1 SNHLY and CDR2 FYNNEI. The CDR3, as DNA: TGTGCCAGCAGTGAGACATCTACGGAGCAGTACTTC. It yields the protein CASSETSTEQYF.

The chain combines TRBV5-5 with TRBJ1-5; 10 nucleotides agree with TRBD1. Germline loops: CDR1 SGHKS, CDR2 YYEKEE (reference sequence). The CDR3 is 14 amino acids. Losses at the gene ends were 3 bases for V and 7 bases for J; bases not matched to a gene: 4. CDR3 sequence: CASSWDRGGQPQHF. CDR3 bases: TGTGCCAGCAGCTGGGACAGGGGAGGGCAGCCCCAGCATTTT.

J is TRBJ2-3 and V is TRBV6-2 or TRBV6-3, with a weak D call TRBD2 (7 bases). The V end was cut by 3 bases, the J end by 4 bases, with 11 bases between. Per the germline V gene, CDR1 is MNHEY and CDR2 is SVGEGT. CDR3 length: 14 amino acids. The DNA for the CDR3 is TGTGCCAGCAGTTATACGGGGGGCCCAGATACGCAGTATTTT. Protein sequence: CASSYTGGPDTQYF.

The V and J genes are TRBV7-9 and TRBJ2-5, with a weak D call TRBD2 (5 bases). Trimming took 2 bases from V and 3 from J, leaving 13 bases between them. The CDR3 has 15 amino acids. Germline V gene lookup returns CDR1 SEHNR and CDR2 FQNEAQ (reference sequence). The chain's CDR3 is CASSLPLDGEETQYF. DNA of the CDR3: TGTGCCAGCAGCTTACCCCTCGACGGGGAAGAGACCCAGTACTTC.

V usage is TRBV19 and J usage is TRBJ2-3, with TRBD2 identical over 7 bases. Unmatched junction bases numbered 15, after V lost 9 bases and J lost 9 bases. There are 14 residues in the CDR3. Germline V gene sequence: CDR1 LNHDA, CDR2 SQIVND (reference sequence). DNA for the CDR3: TGTGCCAGCCGGGGGGAGGGGCGCCCGTGGACGCAGTATTTT. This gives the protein CASRGEGRPWTQYF.

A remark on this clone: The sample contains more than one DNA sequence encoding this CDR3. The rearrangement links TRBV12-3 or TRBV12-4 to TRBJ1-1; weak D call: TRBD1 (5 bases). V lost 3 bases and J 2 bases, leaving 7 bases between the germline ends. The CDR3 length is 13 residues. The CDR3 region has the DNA TGTGCCAGCAGTTTGGGGCCAAACACTGAAGCTTTCTTT. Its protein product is CASSLGPNTEAFF.

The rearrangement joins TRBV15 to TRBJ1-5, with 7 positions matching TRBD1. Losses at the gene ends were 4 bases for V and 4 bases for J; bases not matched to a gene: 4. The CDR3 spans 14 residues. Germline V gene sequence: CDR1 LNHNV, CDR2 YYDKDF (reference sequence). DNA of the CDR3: TGTGCCACCAGCATGGACAGGACGAATCAGCCCCAGCATTTT. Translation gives CATSMDRTNQPQHF.

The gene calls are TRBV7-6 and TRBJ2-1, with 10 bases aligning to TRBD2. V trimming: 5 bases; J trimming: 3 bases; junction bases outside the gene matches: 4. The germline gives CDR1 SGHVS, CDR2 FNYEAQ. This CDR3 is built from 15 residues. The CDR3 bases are TGTGCCAGCAGCCTTAGCGGGGGGATCTACAATGAGCAGTTCTTC. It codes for CASSLSGGIYNEQFF.

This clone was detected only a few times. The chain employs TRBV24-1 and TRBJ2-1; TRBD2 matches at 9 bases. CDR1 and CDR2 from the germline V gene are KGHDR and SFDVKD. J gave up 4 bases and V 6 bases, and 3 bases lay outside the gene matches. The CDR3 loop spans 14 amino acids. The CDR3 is CATSNSGGYNEQFF. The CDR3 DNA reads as TGTGCCACCAGTAACAGCGGGGGGTACAATGAGCAGTTCTTC.

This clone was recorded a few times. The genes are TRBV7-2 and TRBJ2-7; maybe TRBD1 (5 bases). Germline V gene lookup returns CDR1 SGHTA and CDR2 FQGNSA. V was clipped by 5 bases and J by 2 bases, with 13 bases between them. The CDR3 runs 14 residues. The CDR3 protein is CASSEFTGPYEQYF. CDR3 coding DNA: TGTGCCAGCAGCGAGTTTACAGGTCCCTACGAGCAGTACTTC.

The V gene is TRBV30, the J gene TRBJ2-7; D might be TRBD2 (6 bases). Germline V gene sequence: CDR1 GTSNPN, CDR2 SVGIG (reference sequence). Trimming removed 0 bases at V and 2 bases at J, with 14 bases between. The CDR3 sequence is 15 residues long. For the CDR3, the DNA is TGTGCCTGGAGTGTACGAGTCTGGAGGGCCTACGAGCAGTACTTC. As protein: CAWSVRVWRAYEQYF.

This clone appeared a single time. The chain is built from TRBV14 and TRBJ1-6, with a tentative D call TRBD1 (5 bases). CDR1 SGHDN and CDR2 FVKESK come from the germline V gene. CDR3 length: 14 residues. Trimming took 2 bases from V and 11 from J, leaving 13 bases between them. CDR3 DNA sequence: TGTGCCAGCAGCCAACCGGGACTCGGGGCACCCCTCCACTTT. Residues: CASSQPGLGAPLHF.

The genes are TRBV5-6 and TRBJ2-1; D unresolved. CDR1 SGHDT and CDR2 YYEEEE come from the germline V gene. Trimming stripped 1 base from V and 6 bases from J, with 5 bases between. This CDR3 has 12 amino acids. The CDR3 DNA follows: TGTGCCAGCAGCTTGTTAATCAATGAGCAGTTCTTC. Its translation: CASSLLINEQFF.

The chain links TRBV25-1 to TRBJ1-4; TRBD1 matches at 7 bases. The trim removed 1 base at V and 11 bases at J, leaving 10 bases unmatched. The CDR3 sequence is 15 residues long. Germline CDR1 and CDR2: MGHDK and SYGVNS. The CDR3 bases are TGTGCCAGCAGTGAATCTGGAGGGGGCGCGGGGAAACTGTTTTTT. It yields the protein CASSESGGGAGKLFF.

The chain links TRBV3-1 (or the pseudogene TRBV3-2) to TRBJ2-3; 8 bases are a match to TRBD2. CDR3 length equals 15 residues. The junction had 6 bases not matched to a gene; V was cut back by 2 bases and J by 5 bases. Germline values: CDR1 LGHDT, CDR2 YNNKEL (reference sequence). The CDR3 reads CASSQPGREGDTQYF. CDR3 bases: TGTGCCAGCAGCCAACCGGGACGGGAGGGAGATACGCAGTATTTT.

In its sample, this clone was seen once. CDR3 loop: CASSQDLATNEKLFF. The DNA for the CDR3 is TGTGCCAGCAGCCAAGATCTAGCAACTAATGAAAAACTGTTTTTT. V usage is TRBV3-1 (or the pseudogene TRBV3-2) and J usage is TRBJ1-4; D ambiguous. Trimming took 0 bases from V and 0 from J, leaving 5 bases between them. This CDR3 is 15 amino acids long. CDR1 and CDR2 from the germline V gene are LGHDT and YNNKEL (reference sequence).

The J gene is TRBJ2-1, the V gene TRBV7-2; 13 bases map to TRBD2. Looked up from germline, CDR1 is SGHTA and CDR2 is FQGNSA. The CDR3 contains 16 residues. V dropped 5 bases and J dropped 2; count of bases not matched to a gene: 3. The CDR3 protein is CASSRTSGGPYNEQFF. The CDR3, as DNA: TGTGCCAGCAGCCGGACTAGCGGGGGACCCTACAATGAGCAGTTCTTC. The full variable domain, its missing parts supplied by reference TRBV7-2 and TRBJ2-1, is GAGVSQSPSNKVTEKGKDVELRCDPISGHTALYWYRQSLGQGLEFLIYFQGNSAPDKSGLPSDRFSAERTGGSVSTLTIQRTQQEDSAVYLCASSRTSGGPYNEQFFGPGTRLTVL.

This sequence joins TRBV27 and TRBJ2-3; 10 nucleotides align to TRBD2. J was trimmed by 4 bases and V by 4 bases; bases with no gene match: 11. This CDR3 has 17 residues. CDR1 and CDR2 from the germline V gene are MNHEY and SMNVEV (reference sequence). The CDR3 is CASSSLLAGDWADTQYF. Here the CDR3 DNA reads TGTGCCAGCAGTTCCCTTCTAGCGGGAGATTGGGCAGATACGCAGTATTTT.

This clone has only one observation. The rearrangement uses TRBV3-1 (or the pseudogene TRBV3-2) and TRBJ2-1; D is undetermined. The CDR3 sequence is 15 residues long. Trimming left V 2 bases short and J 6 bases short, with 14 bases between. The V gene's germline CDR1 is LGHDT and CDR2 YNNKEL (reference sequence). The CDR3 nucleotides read TGTGCCAGCAGCCAACGCAGCGCGTCAATCAATGAGCAGTTCTTC. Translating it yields CASSQRSASINEQFF.

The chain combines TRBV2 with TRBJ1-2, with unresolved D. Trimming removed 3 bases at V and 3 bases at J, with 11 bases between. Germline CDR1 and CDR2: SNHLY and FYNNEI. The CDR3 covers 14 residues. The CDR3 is CASSDRAGYYGYTF. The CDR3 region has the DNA TGTGCCAGCAGTGATAGGGCGGGGTACTATGGCTACACCTTC. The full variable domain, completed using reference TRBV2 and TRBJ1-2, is EPEVTQTPSHQVTQMGQEVILRCVPISNHLYFYWYRQILGQKVEFLVSFYNNEISEKSEIFDDQFSVERPDGSNFTLKIRSTKLEDSAMYFCASSDRAGYYGYTFGSGTRLTVV.

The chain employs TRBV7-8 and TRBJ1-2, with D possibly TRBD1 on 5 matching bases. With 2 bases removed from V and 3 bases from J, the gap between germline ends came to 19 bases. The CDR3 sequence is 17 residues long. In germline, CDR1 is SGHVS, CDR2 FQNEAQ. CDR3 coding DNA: TGTGCCAGCAGCTTACTATCCGCGGGGACGGTCGACTATGGCTACACCTTC. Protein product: CASSLLSAGTVDYGYTF.